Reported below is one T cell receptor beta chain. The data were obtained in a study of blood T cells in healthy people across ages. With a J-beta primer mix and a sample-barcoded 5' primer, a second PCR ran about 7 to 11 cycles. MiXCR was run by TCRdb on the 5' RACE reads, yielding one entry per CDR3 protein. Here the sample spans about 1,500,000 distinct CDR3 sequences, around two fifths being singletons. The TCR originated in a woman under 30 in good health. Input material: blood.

The CDR3 spells CASSFGQNIQYF. Here the CDR3 DNA reads TGTGCCAGCAGCTTTGGACAGAACATTCAGTACTTC. The genes are TRBV11-2 and TRBJ2-4; TRBD1 is a possible D gene (6 bases). CDR3 length equals 12 residues. Germline V gene lookup returns CDR1 SGHAT and CDR2 FQNNGV. Trimming stripped 3 bases from V and 7 bases from J, with 7 bases between.